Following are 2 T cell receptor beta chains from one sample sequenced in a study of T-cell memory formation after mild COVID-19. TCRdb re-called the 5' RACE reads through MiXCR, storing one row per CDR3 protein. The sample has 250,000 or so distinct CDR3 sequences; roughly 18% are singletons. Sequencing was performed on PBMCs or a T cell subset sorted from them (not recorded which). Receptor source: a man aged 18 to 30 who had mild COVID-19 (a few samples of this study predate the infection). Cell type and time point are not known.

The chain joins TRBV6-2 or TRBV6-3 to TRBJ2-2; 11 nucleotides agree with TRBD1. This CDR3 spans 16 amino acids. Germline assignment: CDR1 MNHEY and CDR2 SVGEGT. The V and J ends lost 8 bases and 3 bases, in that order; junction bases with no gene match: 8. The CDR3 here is CASRNPGQGDTGELFF. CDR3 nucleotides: TGTGCCAGCCGGAACCCGGGACAGGGGGACACCGGGGAGCTGTTTTTT.

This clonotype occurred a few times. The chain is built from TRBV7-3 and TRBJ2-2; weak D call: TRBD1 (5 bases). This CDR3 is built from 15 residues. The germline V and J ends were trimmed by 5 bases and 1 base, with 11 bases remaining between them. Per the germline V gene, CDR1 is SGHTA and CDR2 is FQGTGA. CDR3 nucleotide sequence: TGTGCCAGCAGCCGGACACCGTTGAACACCGGGGAGCTGTTTTTT. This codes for CASSRTPLNTGELFF.